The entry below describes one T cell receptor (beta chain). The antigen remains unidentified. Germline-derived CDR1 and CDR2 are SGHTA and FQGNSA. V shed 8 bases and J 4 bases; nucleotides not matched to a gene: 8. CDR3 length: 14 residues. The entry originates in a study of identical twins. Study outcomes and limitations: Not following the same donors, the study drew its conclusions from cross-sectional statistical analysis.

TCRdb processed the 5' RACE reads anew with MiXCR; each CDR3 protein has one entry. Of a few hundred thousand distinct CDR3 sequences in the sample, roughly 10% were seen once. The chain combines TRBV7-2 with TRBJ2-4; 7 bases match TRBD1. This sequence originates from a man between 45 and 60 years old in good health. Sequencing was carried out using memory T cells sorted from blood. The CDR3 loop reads CASGPGTAKNIQYF. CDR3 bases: TGTGCCAGCGGACCCGGGACAGCGAAAAACATTCAGTACTTC.